The TCR beta chain described here comes from a study of T cell repertoires in cytomegalovirus infection. This CDR3 has 10 amino acids. V was pared by 0 bases and J by 9 bases, with 3 bases between. CDR1 is SGHVT and CDR2 is SQSDAQ in the germline V gene. About this clonotype itself: Its antigen remains unidentified.

TCRdb called the reads again in MiXCR, with one record for every CDR3 protein. The sample holds around 430,000 distinct CDR3 sequences, approximately 42% seen once. The V and J genes are TRBV7-4 and TRBJ2-7; no clear D gene. This sample comprised cultured PBMCs, obtained from culture after CMV antigen stimulation. The sequence came from a human donor in good health (CMV status not recorded). Some clones in this sample may be carry-over from other donors' samples. The CDR3: CASSLARQYF. The DNA of the CDR3 is TGTGCCAGCAGCTTAGCAAGGCAGTACTTC. Complete variable domain (other parts from reference TRBV7-4 and TRBJ2-7): GAGVSQSPRYKVAKRGRDVALRCDSISGHVTLYWYRQTLGQGSEVLTYSQSDAQRDKSGRPSGRFSAERPERSVSTLKIQRTEQGDSAVYLCASSLARQYFGPGTRLTVT.